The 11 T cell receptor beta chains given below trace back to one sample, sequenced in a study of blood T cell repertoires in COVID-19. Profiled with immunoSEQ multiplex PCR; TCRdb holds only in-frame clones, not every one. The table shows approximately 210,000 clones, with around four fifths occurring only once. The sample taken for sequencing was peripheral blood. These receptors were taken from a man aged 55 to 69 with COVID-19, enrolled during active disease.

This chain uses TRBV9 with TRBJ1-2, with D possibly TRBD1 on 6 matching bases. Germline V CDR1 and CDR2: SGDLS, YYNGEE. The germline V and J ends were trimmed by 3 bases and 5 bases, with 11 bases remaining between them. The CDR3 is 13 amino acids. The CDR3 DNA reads TGTGCCAGCAGCGGGGGGCGATGGTATGGCTACACCTTC. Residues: CASSGGRWYGYTF.

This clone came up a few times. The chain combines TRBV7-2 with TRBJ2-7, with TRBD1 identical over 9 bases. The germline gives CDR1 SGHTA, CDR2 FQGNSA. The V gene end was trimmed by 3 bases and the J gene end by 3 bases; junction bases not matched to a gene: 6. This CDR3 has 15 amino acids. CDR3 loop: CASSLYGTGFYEQYF. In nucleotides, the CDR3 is TGTGCCAGCAGCTTGTATGGGACAGGGTTCTACGAGCAGTACTTC.

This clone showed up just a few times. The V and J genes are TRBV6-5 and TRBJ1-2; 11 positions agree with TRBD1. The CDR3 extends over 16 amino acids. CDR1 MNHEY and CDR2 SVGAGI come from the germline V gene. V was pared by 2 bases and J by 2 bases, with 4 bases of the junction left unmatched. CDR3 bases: TGTGCCAGCAGTTACGTCCGGACAGGGGGCAACTATGGCTACACCTTC. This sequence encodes CASSYVRTGGNYGYTF.

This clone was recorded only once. This CDR3 reads CASSLGAIMNTEAFF. As DNA, the CDR3 is TGTGCCAGCAGCTTGGGAGCAATTATGAACACTGAAGCTTTCTTT. The chain employs TRBV7-2 and TRBJ1-1, with D unresolved. The V and J ends lost 3 bases and 0 bases respectively, with 11 bases between them. CDR3 length: 15 amino acids. CDR1 and CDR2 from the germline V gene are SGHTA and FQGNSA.

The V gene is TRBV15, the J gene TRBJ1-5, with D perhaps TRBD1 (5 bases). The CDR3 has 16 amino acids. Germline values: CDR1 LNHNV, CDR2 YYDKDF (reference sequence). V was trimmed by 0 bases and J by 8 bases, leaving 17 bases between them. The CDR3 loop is CATSRDDRGGLEPQHF. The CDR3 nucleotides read TGTGCCACCAGCAGAGATGATAGGGGCGGCCTTGAGCCCCAGCATTTT.

The CDR3, as DNA: TGTGCCAGCTCACCATCCCCAGGGATCCACGAGCAGTACTTC. Encoded protein: CASSPSPGIHEQYF. This sequence joins TRBV18 and TRBJ2-7; tentatively, D is TRBD1 (5 bases). The CDR3 is 14 amino acids. Per the germline V gene, CDR1 is KGHSH and CDR2 is LQKENI. Trimming stripped 2 bases from V and 5 bases from J, with 13 bases between.

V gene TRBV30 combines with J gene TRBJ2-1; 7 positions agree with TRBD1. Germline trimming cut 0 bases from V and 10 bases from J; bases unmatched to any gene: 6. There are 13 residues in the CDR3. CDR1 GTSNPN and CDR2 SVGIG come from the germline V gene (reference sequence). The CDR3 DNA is TGTGCCTGGAGTGTAAGGGGGCCTGGGGAGCAGTTCTTC. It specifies CAWSVRGPGEQFF. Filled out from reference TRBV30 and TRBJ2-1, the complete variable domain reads SQTIHQWPATLVQPVGSPLSLECTVEGTSNPNLYWYRQAAGRGLQLLFYSVGIGQISSEVPQNLSASRPQDRQFILSSKKLLLSDSGFYLCAWSVRGPGEQFFGPGTRLTVL.

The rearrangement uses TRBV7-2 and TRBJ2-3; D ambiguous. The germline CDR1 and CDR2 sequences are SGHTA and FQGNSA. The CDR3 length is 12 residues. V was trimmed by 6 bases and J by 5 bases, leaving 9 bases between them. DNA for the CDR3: TGTGCCAGCAGTTCGCCGCGAGATACGCAGTATTTT. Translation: CASSSPRDTQYF.

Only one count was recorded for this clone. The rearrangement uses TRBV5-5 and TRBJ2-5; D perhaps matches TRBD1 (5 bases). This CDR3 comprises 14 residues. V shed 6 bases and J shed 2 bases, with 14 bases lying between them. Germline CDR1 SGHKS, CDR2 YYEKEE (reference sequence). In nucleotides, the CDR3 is TGTGCCAGCACCCCCCGCAGGGATCAAGAGACCCAGTACTTC. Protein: CASTPRRDQETQYF. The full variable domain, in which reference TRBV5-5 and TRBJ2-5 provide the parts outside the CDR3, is DAGVTQSPTHLIKTRGQQVTLRCSPISGHKSVSWYQQVLGQGPQFIFQYYEKEERGRGNFPDRFSARQFPNYSSELNVNALLLGDSALYLCASTPRRDQETQYFGPGTRLLVL.

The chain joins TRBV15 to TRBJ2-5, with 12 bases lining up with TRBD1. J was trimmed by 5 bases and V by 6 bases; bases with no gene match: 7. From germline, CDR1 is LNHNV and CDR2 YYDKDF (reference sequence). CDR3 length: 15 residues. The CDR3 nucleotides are TGTGCCACCAGGAAGGGACAGGGGGCTAGGGAGACCCAGTACTTC. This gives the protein CATRKGQGARETQYF. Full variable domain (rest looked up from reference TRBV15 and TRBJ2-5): DAMVIQNPRYQVTQFGKPVTLSCSQTLNHNVMYWYQQKSSQAPKLLFHYYDKDFNNEADTPDNFQSRRPNTSFCFLDIRSPGLGDTAMYLCATRKGQGARETQYFGPGTRLLVL.

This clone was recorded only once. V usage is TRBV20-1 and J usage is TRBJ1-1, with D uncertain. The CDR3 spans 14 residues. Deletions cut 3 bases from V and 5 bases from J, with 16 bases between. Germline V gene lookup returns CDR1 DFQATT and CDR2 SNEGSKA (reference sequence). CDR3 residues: CSASVWAPATEAFF. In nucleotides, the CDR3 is TGCAGTGCTAGTGTCTGGGCCCCCGCTACTGAAGCTTTCTTT.